A single sample is the source of the 12 T cell receptor beta chains below, sequenced in a study of cytomegalovirus exposure and HLA in healthy donors. The PCR was carried out with 60 Vbeta primers and 13 Jbeta primers. Using immunoSEQ multiplex PCR, the repertoire was profiled, and TCRdb retains in-frame clones only, with some absent. The table has 100,000 to 120,000 clones, over 70% seen once. Sequenced material: PBMCs. These receptors were collected from a male donor in good health and CMV-seronegative.

The J gene is TRBJ2-3, the V gene TRBV7-3, with D hard to call. Germline loops: CDR1 SGHTA, CDR2 FQGTGA. Trimming stripped 0 bases from V and 5 bases from J, with 6 bases between. The CDR3 covers 13 residues. The CDR3 DNA follows: TGTGCCAGCAGCTTAACCGGTCGAGATACGCAGTATTTT. Amino acids: CASSLTGRDTQYF.

The chain recombines TRBV14 with TRBJ2-1, with TRBD2 identical over 11 bases. Germline-derived CDR1 and CDR2 are SGHDN and FVKESK. With 2 bases clipped from V and 7 bases from J, the junction kept 7 bases outside the gene matches. The CDR3 runs to 16 residues. CDR3 bases: TGTGCCAGCAGCCAAAAGATCTCTAGCGGGAGGAATGAGCAGTTCTTC. It codes for CASSQKISSGRNEQFF. The variable domain in full, with the rest retrieved from reference TRBV14 and TRBJ2-1, is EAGVTQFPSHSVIEKGQTVTLRCDPISGHDNLYWYRRVMGKEIKFLLHFVKESKQDESGMPNNRFLAERTGGTYSTLKVQPAELEDSGVYFCASSQKISSGRNEQFFGPGTRLTVL.

This clone turned up a few times. This chain uses TRBV5-1 with TRBJ2-3; the match to TRBD1 covers 8 bases. The CDR3 has 14 amino acids. V gave up 7 bases and J gave up 0 bases; unmatched junction bases: 4. Germline assignment: CDR1 SGHRS and CDR2 YFSETQ. The DNA for the CDR3 is TGCGCCAGCCAGACAGGGGCGAGCACAGATACGCAGTATTTT. Its translation: CASQTGASTDTQYF. Drawing the rest from reference TRBV5-1 and TRBJ2-3, the complete variable domain is KAGVTQTPRYLIKTRGQQVTLSCSPISGHRSVSWYQQTPGQGLQFLFEYFSETQRNKGNFPGRFSGRQFSNSRSEMNVSTLELGDSALYLCASQTGASTDTQYFGPGTRLTVL.

This sequence joins TRBV28 and TRBJ1-2, with a possible D match to TRBD1 (6 bases). CDR1 and CDR2 from the germline V gene are MDHEN and SYDVKM. Trimming cost V 5 bases and J 8 bases, with 12 bases left between them. The CDR3 totals 12 residues. As DNA, the CDR3 is TGTGCCAGCAGTAGGGACACGCAGGGCTACACCTTC. Its protein product is CASSRDTQGYTF.

This chain uses TRBV6-5 with TRBJ1-1; 8 nucleotides align to TRBD1. Germline V CDR1 and CDR2: MNHEY, SVGAGI. Unmatched junction bases numbered 9, after V lost 5 bases and J lost 7 bases. This CDR3 has 14 amino acids. The CDR3 bases are TGTGCCAGCAGTGAAGGGCAGGGGGCAGATGAAGCTTTCTTT. This codes for CASSEGQGADEAFF.

The rearrangement joins TRBV4-3 to TRBJ2-5, with 11 bases that match TRBD1. The CDR3 length is 20 residues. CDR1 is LGHNA, CDR2 YSLEER, per germline. V dropped 0 bases and J dropped 4; count of bases not matched to a gene: 16. The CDR3 spells CASSQEYGQGAGGPLETQYF. In DNA form, the CDR3 reads TGCGCCAGCAGCCAAGAGTACGGACAGGGGGCTGGAGGACCCCTAGAGACCCAGTACTTC.

The chain has TRBV25-1 and TRBJ1-2; TRBD1 matches 10 bases. There are 14 residues in the CDR3. J gave up 4 bases and V 6 bases, and 5 bases lay outside the gene matches. CDR1 is MGHDK and CDR2 is SYGVNS in the germline V gene. The CDR3 sequence is CASSPGTGVYGYTF. The CDR3 DNA reads as TGTGCCAGCAGCCCCGGGACAGGGGTCTATGGCTACACCTTC.

This clone was detected only a few times. This rearrangement joins TRBV6-1 to TRBJ2-7; D remains ambiguous. The ends were cut back, 4 bases at V and 2 bases at J, with 9 bases in the middle. Germline CDR1 is MNHNS and CDR2 is SASEGT. This CDR3 is built from 13 residues. The CDR3 sequence: CASSAPRPYEQYF. The CDR3 nucleotides read TGTGCCAGCAGTGCCCCGCGCCCCTACGAGCAGTACTTC.

The J gene is TRBJ1-5, the V gene TRBV7-2; TRBD1 is a possible D gene (6 bases). Per germline, CDR1 SGHTA and CDR2 FQGNSA. The length of the CDR3 is 17 residues. Trimming removed 2 bases at V and 0 bases at J, with 14 bases between. The CDR3 loop reads CASSLSGTHYSNQPQHF. The CDR3 DNA reads as TGTGCCAGCAGCTTATCTGGGACACATTATAGCAATCAGCCCCAGCATTTT.

V and J are TRBV10-3 and TRBJ2-3; the match to TRBD1 covers 7 bases. Germline V gene lookup returns CDR1 ENHRY and CDR2 SYGVKD. The V segment lost 2 bases and the J segment 5 bases; nucleotides outside the gene matches: 4. CDR3 length: 14 amino acids. The CDR3 loop is CAISETAGGDTQYF. For the CDR3, the DNA is TGTGCCATCAGTGAGACCGCAGGGGGAGATACGCAGTATTTT.

The CDR3 bases are TGTGCCAGCGGCCAACGATATATAAACACTGAAGCTTTCTTT. This sequence encodes CASGQRYINTEAFF. This rearrangement joins TRBV6-6 to TRBJ1-1; D not resolved. There are 14 residues in the CDR3. CDR1 and CDR2 (germline): MNHNY, SVGAGI (reference sequence). Trimming pared 8 bases from V and 2 bases from J, leaving 15 bases between.

This clone was seen only once. The chain is built from TRBV7-6 and TRBJ2-6, with TRBD2 as a possible D gene (6 bases). The CDR3 spans 14 residues. Germline assignment: CDR1 SGHVS and CDR2 FNYEAQ. The V end was cut by 5 bases, the J end by 1 base, with 6 bases between. As DNA, the CDR3 is TGTGCCAGCAGCGGGGGGTCTGGGGCCAACGTCCTGACTTTC. Its translation is CASSGGSGANVLTF. Full variable domain (outside the CDR3, taken from reference TRBV7-6 and TRBJ2-6): GAGVSQSPRYKVTKRGQDVALRCDPISGHVSLYWYRQALGQGPEFLTYFNYEAQQDKSGLPNDRFSAERPEGSISTLTIQRTEQRDSAMYRCASSGGSGANVLTFGAGSRLTVL.